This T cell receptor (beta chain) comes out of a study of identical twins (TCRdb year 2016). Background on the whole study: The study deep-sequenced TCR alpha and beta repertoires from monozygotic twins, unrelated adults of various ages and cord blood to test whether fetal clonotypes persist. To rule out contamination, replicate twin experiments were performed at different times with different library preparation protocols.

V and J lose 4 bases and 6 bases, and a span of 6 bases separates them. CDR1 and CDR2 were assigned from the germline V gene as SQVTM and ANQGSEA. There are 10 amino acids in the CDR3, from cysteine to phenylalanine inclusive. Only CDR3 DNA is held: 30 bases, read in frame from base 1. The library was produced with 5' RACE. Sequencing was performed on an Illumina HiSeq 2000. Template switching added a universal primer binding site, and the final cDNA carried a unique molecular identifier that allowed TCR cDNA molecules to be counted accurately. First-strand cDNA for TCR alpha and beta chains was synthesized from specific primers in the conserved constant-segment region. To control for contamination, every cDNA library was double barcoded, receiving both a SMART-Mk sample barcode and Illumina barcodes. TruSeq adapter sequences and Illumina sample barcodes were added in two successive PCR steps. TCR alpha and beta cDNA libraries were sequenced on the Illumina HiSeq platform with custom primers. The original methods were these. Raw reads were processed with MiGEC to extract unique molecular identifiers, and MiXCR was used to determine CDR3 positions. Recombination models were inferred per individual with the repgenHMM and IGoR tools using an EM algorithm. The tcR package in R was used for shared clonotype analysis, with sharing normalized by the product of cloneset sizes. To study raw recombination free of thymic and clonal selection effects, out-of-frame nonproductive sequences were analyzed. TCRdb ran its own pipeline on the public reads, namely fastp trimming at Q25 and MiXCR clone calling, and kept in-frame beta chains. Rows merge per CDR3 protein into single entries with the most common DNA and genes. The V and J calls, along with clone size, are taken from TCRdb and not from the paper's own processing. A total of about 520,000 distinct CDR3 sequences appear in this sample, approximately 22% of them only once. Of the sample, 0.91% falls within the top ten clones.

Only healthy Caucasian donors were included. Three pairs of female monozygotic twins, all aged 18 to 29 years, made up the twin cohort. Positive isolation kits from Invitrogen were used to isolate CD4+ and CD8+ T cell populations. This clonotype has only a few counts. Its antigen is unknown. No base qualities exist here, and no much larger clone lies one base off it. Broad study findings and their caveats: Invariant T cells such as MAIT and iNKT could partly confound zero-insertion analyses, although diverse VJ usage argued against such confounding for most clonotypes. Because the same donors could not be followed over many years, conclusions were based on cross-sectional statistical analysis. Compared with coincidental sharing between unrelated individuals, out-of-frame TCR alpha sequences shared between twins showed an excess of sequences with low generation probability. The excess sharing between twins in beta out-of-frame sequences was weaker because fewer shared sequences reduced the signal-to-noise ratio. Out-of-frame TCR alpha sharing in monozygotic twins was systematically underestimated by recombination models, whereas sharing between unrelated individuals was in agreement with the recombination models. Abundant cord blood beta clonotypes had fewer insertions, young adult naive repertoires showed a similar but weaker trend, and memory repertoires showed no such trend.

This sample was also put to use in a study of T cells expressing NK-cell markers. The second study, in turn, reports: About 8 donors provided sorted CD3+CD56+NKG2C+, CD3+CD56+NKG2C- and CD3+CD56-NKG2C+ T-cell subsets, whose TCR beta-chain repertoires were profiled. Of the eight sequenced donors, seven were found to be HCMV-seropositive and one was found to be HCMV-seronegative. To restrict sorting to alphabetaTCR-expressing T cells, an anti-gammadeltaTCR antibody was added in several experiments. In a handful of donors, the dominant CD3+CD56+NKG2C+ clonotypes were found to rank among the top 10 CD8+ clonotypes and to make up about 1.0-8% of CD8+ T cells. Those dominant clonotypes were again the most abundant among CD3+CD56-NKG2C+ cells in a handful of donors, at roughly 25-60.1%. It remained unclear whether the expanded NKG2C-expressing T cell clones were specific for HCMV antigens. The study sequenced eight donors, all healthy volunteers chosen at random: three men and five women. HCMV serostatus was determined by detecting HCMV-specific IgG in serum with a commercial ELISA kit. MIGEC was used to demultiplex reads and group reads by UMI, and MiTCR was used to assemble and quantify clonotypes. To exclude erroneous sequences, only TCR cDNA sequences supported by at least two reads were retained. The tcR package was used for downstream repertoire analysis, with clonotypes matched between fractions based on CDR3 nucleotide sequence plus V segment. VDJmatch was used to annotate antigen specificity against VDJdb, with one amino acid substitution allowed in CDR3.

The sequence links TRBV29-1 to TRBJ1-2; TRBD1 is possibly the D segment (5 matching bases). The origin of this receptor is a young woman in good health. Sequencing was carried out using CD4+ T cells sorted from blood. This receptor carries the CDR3 CSVGRDGYTF. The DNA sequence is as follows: TGCAGCGTTGGCAGGGATGGCTACACCTTC.